Listed here are 7 T cell receptor beta chains from one sample, sequenced in a study of T cell responses to AZD1222 COVID-19 vaccine (dated by TCRdb to 2020 to 2023). Libraries were made using the immunoSEQ multiplex PCR assay. What TCRdb holds here is the immuneACCESS table cut down to in-frame rearrangements. Part of the clones is not present; checked against another copy, under half of the missing clones reflect an unresolved V gene, and the others are unexplained. Counted in this sample were about 100,000 clones; around 90% of them appeared once. Approximately 1.7% of the sample is held by the ten biggest clonotypes. Read against the paper, the sample's time point label means: baseline before first vaccination. The sample here was peripheral blood, taken on day 0 of AZD1222 vaccination. The receptors stem from an adult in good health.

The chain uses TRBV18 and TRBJ2-1; 7 positions agree with TRBD2. The ends lost 1 base at V and 2 bases at J; junction bases unmatched: 2. The CDR3 spans 15 residues. Germline CDR1 KGHSH, CDR2 LQKENI. This CDR3 reads CASSPQRDAYNEQFF. The DNA for the CDR3 is TGTGCCAGCTCACCACAGCGGGATGCCTACAATGAGCAGTTCTTC.

The genes are TRBV19 and TRBJ1-2; maybe TRBD1 (5 bases). The V gene lost 3 bases and the J gene lost 2 bases, with 10 bases spanning the gap. The germline V gene has CDR1 LNHDA and CDR2 SQIVND (reference sequence). CDR3 size: 14 residues. The CDR3 spells CASSIAGPNYGYTF. The CDR3 coding sequence is TGTGCCAGTAGTATCGCAGGGCCGAACTATGGCTACACCTTC.

The chain couples TRBV9 to TRBJ2-2; 7 bases are a match to TRBD2. Per the germline V gene, CDR1 is SGDLS and CDR2 is YYNGEE. The V gene end was trimmed by 0 bases and the J gene end by 4 bases; junction bases not matched to a gene: 3. The CDR3 is 15 amino acids. In DNA, the CDR3 is TGTGCCAGCAGCGTAGCTGGGGGGGTCACCGGGGAGCTGTTTTTT. It translates to CASSVAGGVTGELFF.

This clone was observed once. The J gene is TRBJ2-3, the V gene TRBV15; possible D gene TRBD2, 7 bases. Looked up from germline, CDR1 is LNHNV and CDR2 is YYDKDF (reference sequence). This CDR3 is built from 19 residues. The ends were cut back, 1 base at V and 3 bases at J, with 23 bases in the middle. This chain's CDR3 is CATSRGRLGRGRKTDTQYF. The CDR3 coding sequence is TGTGCCACCAGCAGAGGAAGGTTGGGGCGGGGGCGCAAGACAGATACGCAGTATTTT. Drawing the rest from reference TRBV15 and TRBJ2-3, the complete variable domain is DAMVIQNPRYQVTQFGKPVTLSCSQTLNHNVMYWYQQKSSQAPKLLFHYYDKDFNNEADTPDNFQSRRPNTSFCFLDIRSPGLGDTAMYLCATSRGRLGRGRKTDTQYFGPGTRLTVL.

The genes are TRBV6-6 and TRBJ2-5; D gene ambiguous. CDR1 and CDR2 from the germline V gene are MNHNY and SVGAGI (reference sequence). CDR3 length: 13 residues. The V and J ends lost 4 bases and 5 bases respectively, with 11 bases between them. CDR3 amino acids: CASSSLIRETQYF. The CDR3 DNA reads as TGTGCCAGCAGTTCGTTAATCCGGGAGACCCAGTACTTC.

This sequence joins TRBV4-1 and TRBJ1-1; D gene uncertain. The CDR3 extends over 13 amino acids. CDR1 is MGHRA and CDR2 is YSYEKL in the germline V gene. Trimming pared 2 bases from V and 5 bases from J, leaving 9 bases between. CDR3 amino acids: CASSQRGRTEAFF. The CDR3 region has the DNA TGCGCCAGCAGCCAACGAGGACGGACTGAAGCTTTCTTT.

The chain has TRBV5-1 and TRBJ1-3, with D perhaps TRBD1 (6 bases). The V gene's germline CDR1 is SGHRS and CDR2 YFSETQ. The CDR3 runs 16 residues. Trimming left V 5 bases short and J 0 bases short, with 15 bases between. The CDR3 loop is CASRPGDTYSGNTIYF. In DNA form, the CDR3 reads TGCGCCAGCAGACCCGGGGACACCTACTCTGGAAACACCATATATTTT.